One sample yielded the 30 T cell receptor beta chains listed below, sequenced in a study of blood T cell repertoires in COVID-19. Repertoires were generated with immunoSEQ multiplex PCR, while TCRdb's copy carries only in-frame clones and drops some. The table shows about 180,000 clones, with more than 75% occurring only once. Sequenced sample: PBMCs or T cells enriched from blood (not recorded which). The origin of the receptors is a human donor with acute COVID-19. The donor label of this sample is uncertain.

The CDR3 protein is CASSPDIMNTEAFF. The CDR3 region has the DNA TGCGCCAGCAGCCCGGACATCATGAACACTGAAGCTTTCTTT. The chain has TRBV5-1 and TRBJ1-1; D is perhaps TRBD1 (5 bases). V gave up 4 bases and J gave up 0 bases, with 10 bases separating them. Germline assignment: CDR1 SGHRS and CDR2 YFSETQ. CDR3 size: 14 residues.

The rearrangement joins TRBV7-2 to TRBJ2-5; possible D gene TRBD2, 6 bases. The CDR3 consists of 15 residues. V lost 2 bases to trimming and J lost 1 base, with 11 bases between them. Germline V gives CDR1 SGHTA, CDR2 FQGNSA. The CDR3 spells CASSLPLAPQETQYF. The CDR3 bases are TGTGCCAGCAGCTTACCACTAGCTCCCCAAGAGACCCAGTACTTC.

This chain's CDR3 is CASRAFRTGSEAFF. The CDR3 nucleotides are TGTGCCAGCAGGGCATTTCGGACAGGCTCTGAAGCTTTCTTT. The V gene is TRBV6-5, the J gene TRBJ1-1; TRBD1 matches 7 bases. The CDR3 loop spans 14 amino acids. Germline loops: CDR1 MNHEY, CDR2 SVGAGI. J gave up 6 bases and V 6 bases, and 10 bases lay outside the gene matches.

The chain has TRBV5-4 and TRBJ2-1; 8 bases match TRBD1. With V trimmed by 4 bases and J by 9 bases, 9 bases remained unmatched. This CDR3 region has 14 residues. The germline CDR1 and CDR2 sequences are SGHNT and YYREEE (reference sequence). CDR3 in amino acids: CASSPGQGRGEQFF. CDR3 bases: TGTGCCAGCAGCCCCGGACAGGGTAGGGGTGAGCAGTTCTTC.

This chain uses TRBV2 with TRBJ2-7; 10 bases line up with TRBD2. The CDR3 is 17 amino acids. Germline V gene lookup returns CDR1 SNHLY and CDR2 FYNNEI. After removal of 8 bases from V and 5 bases from J, the junction contained 18 bases not matched to a gene. The CDR3 here is CASHPFFQRGGLHEQYF. CDR3 bases: TGTGCCAGCCACCCATTCTTTCAGCGGGGGGGCCTCCACGAGCAGTACTTC.

This clone came up once. V and J are TRBV9 and TRBJ2-5; TRBD2 matches 9 bases. V shed 4 bases, J shed 5 bases, and the junction held 9 bases outside the gene matches. The CDR3 contains 15 residues. Germline CDR1 SGDLS, CDR2 YYNGEE. CDR3 protein: CASSPDAGGRETQYF. The CDR3 nucleotides read TGTGCCAGCAGCCCCGACGCGGGGGGGCGCGAGACCCAGTACTTC.

The chain links TRBV9 to TRBJ2-6; D unresolved. V was pared by 0 bases and J by 1 base, with 5 bases between. Looked up from germline, CDR1 is SGDLS and CDR2 is YYNGEE. CDR3 length: 15 amino acids. CDR3 loop: CASSVDTSGANVLTF. The CDR3 DNA reads as TGTGCCAGCAGCGTAGACACGTCTGGGGCCAACGTCCTGACTTTC.

This sequence joins TRBV5-1 and TRBJ1-4, with D possibly being TRBD1 (6 bases). CDR3 length: 15 residues. The V gene's germline CDR1 is SGHRS and CDR2 YFSETQ. Trimming stripped 2 bases from V and 5 bases from J, with 13 bases between. The CDR3: CASSFGGALNEKLFF. The CDR3 region has the DNA TGCGCCAGCAGCTTTGGGGGGGCTCTAAATGAAAAACTGTTTTTT. The complete variable domain, with remaining parts taken from reference TRBV5-1 and TRBJ1-4, reads KAGVTQTPRYLIKTRGQQVTLSCSPISGHRSVSWYQQTPGQGLQFLFEYFSETQRNKGNFPGRFSGRQFSNSRSEMNVSTLELGDSALYLCASSFGGALNEKLFFGSGTQLSVL.

This clone has only one observation. This rearrangement joins TRBV7-6 to TRBJ1-2, with D tentatively TRBD1 (5 bases). The CDR3 loop spans 14 amino acids. CDR1 and CDR2 (germline): SGHVS, FNYEAQ. Trimming left V 1 base short and J 4 bases short, with 10 bases between. The CDR3 sequence: CASSLGRGTYGYTF. For the CDR3, the DNA is TGTGCCAGCAGCTTAGGTCGGGGGACCTATGGCTACACCTTC.

The rearrangement joins TRBV7-6 to TRBJ2-7; 10 bases line up with TRBD1. Germline trimming cut 5 bases from V and 6 bases from J; bases unmatched to any gene: 7. Germline V CDR1 and CDR2: SGHVS, FNYEAQ. This CDR3 has 14 amino acids. CDR3 in DNA: TGTGCCAGCAGCGGAGGACAGGGGGATATCGAGCAGTACTTC. It translates to CASSGGQGDIEQYF.

V and J are TRBV7-2 and TRBJ2-7; unclear D gene. The V and J ends lost 5 bases and 1 base respectively, with 6 bases between them. The CDR3 spans 12 residues. From germline, CDR1 is SGHTA and CDR2 FQGNSA. CDR3 protein: CASSITSYEQYF. CDR3 sequence (DNA): TGTGCCAGCAGCATTACATCCTACGAGCAGTACTTC.

The gene calls are TRBV9 and TRBJ1-4; D is possibly TRBD1 (6 bases). CDR1 and CDR2 (germline): SGDLS, YYNGEE. V gave up 3 bases and J gave up 7 bases, with 10 bases separating them. CDR3 length: 13 amino acids. The CDR3 here is CASSATGSEKLFF. The DNA for the CDR3 is TGTGCCAGCAGCGCGACAGGCAGTGAAAAACTGTTTTTT.

This clone was seen a handful of times. V is TRBV10-3 and J is TRBJ2-7, with 7 bases matching TRBD1. The CDR3 loop spans 13 amino acids. Germline loops: CDR1 ENHRY, CDR2 SYGVKD. Germline trimming cut 7 bases from V and 0 bases from J; bases unmatched to any gene: 3. The CDR3 sequence: CAITDRVSYEQYF. The CDR3 nucleotides read TGTGCCATCACAGACAGGGTCTCCTACGAGCAGTACTTC.

The genes are TRBV6-5 and TRBJ2-5; maybe TRBD2 (7 bases). The CDR3 sequence is 15 residues long. Trimming shortened V by 5 bases and J by 3 bases, and 16 bases separated the two germline ends. Germline CDR1 and CDR2: MNHEY and SVGAGI. In DNA form, the CDR3 reads TGTGCCAGCAGTAAGAGAGGGGGGGGTAAAGAGACCCAGTACTTC. Protein product: CASSKRGGGKETQYF.

This rearrangement joins TRBV7-2 to TRBJ2-3, with D maybe TRBD2 (5 bases). Germline CDR1 is SGHTA and CDR2 is FQGNSA. The ends were cut back, 5 bases at V and 0 bases at J, with 9 bases in the middle. This CDR3 is built from 14 residues. This CDR3 reads CASSPGLSTDTQYF. As DNA, the CDR3 is TGTGCCAGCAGCCCGGGGTTAAGCACAGATACGCAGTATTTT.

The rearrangement joins TRBV4-3 to TRBJ2-3; 9 nucleotides align to TRBD2. The CDR3 is made up of 15 amino acids. CDR1 LGHNA and CDR2 YSLEER come from the germline V gene. The V and J ends lost 0 bases and 7 bases, in that order; junction bases with no gene match: 5. The CDR3 coding sequence is TGCGCCAGCAGCCAAGACCGTAGCGGGGGTAATACGCAGTATTTT. It is translated as CASSQDRSGGNTQYF.

The table lists this clone with a few counts. The rearrangement joins TRBV4-1 to TRBJ2-7; weak D call: TRBD2 (5 bases). Trimming left V 1 base short and J 3 bases short, with 10 bases between. CDR3 length equals 14 residues. The germline CDR1 and CDR2 sequences are MGHRA and YSYEKL. CDR3 in amino acids: CASSQGPGYYEQYF. The CDR3 nucleotides read TGCGCCAGCAGCCAAGGACCGGGGTACTACGAGCAGTACTTC.

V gene TRBV10-3 combines with J gene TRBJ2-5; 7 bases are shared with TRBD2. V was pared by 6 bases and J by 5 bases, with 9 bases of the junction left unmatched. This CDR3 has 14 residues. Germline CDR1 reads ENHRY; CDR2 reads SYGVKD. The CDR3 sequence: CAISLTSRGETQYF. The DNA for the CDR3 is TGTGCCATCAGCTTGACTAGCCGCGGCGAGACCCAGTACTTC.

This chain links TRBV7-9 with TRBJ2-3; 7 nucleotides align to TRBD2. Germline values: CDR1 SEHNR, CDR2 FQNEAQ (reference sequence). V shed 0 bases, J shed 5 bases, and the junction held 8 bases outside the gene matches. The CDR3 consists of 16 residues. CDR3 in DNA: TGTGCCAGCAGCTTAGCGATGAGCGGGGTGGGAGATACGCAGTATTTT. Protein product: CASSLAMSGVGDTQYF. Based on the CDR3 plus reference TRBV7-9 and TRBJ2-3, the full variable domain is DTGVSQNPRHKITKRGQNVTFRCDPISEHNRLYWYRQTLGQGPEFLTYFQNEAQLEKSRLLSDRFSAERPKGSFSTLEIQRTEQGDSAMYLCASSLAMSGVGDTQYFGPGTRLTVL.

The CDR3 sequence is CASSMQGSGVPFEFF. DNA for the CDR3: TGTGCCAGCAGCATGCAGGGTAGCGGGGTCCCTTTTGAGTTCTTC. The rearrangement links TRBV5-6 to TRBJ2-1, with 8 bases matching TRBD2. Germline CDR1 reads SGHDT; CDR2 reads YYEEEE. The CDR3 length is 15 residues. V was pared by 4 bases and J by 14 bases, with 17 bases of the junction left unmatched.

The chain recombines TRBV6-5 with TRBJ1-3, with 9 bases fitting TRBD1. This CDR3 contains 14 residues. Germline V CDR1 and CDR2: MNHEY, SVGAGI. V was clipped by 6 bases and J by 2 bases; unmatched bases: 2. CDR3 sequence reads: CASSRQGAGNTIYF. In DNA, the CDR3 is TGTGCCAGCAGCCGACAGGGGGCTGGAAACACCATATATTTT.

This clone has a handful of counts. The V and J genes are TRBV9 and TRBJ1-6; no firm D call. V was pared by 4 bases and J by 8 bases, with 13 bases between. This CDR3 comprises 14 residues. Germline V gives CDR1 SGDLS, CDR2 YYNGEE. The CDR3 DNA is TGTGCCAGCAGCACAGCCAGCTGGGATTCACCCCTCCACTTT. Its protein is CASSTASWDSPLHF.

The chain joins TRBV15 to TRBJ2-7, with D perhaps TRBD2 (5 bases). This CDR3 contains 14 residues. V shed 5 bases and J shed 4 bases, with 15 bases lying between them. In germline, CDR1 is LNHNV, CDR2 YYDKDF (reference sequence). CDR3 amino acids: CATSPTQRGYEQYF. CDR3 sequence (DNA): TGTGCCACCAGCCCCACCCAACGGGGTTACGAGCAGTACTTC.

The V and J genes are TRBV6-5 and TRBJ1-6; TRBD1 matches 7 bases. From germline, CDR1 is MNHEY and CDR2 SVGAGI. With 7 bases clipped from V and 7 bases from J, the junction kept 4 bases outside the gene matches. The CDR3 contains 13 residues. The CDR3 coding sequence is TGTGCCAGCAAGACAGGGAGGAATTCACCCCTCCACTTT. As protein: CASKTGRNSPLHF.

The chain combines TRBV30 with TRBJ1-1; no definite D call. Trimming took 3 bases from V and 3 from J, leaving 5 bases between them. Germline V gene data show CDR1 as GTSNPN and CDR2 as SVGIG (reference sequence). The CDR3 loop spans 11 amino acids. Written as DNA, the CDR3 is TGTGCCTGGAGCGGGTACACTGAAGCTTTCTTT. This sequence encodes CAWSGYTEAFF.

The DNA of the CDR3 is TGTGCCAGCAGGATGGCGGGCCTTCCAGATACGCAGTATTTT. Protein product: CASRMAGLPDTQYF. This chain links TRBV6-5 with TRBJ2-3; D is perhaps TRBD2 (5 bases). V was pared by 6 bases and J by 4 bases, with 14 bases between. This CDR3 has 14 amino acids. From germline, CDR1 is MNHEY and CDR2 SVGAGI.

This clone appeared a single time. The chain is built from TRBV5-1 and TRBJ2-7; D not certain. From germline, CDR1 is SGHRS and CDR2 YFSETQ. V lost 0 bases, J lost 5 bases, and 12 bases lay in between. The CDR3 sequence is 14 residues long. The chain's CDR3 is CASSLGLAQDEQYF. Here the CDR3 DNA reads TGCGCCAGCAGCTTGGGATTGGCCCAAGACGAGCAGTACTTC.

The chain uses TRBV5-5 and TRBJ1-5; 7 nucleotides line up with TRBD1. Per germline, CDR1 SGHKS and CDR2 YYEKEE (reference sequence). The V segment lost 3 bases and the J segment 7 bases; nucleotides outside the gene matches: 10. The CDR3 loop spans 15 amino acids. The CDR3 protein is CASSSTGELHQPQHF. In DNA form, the CDR3 reads TGTGCCAGCAGCTCCACAGGGGAGCTACACCAGCCCCAGCATTTT.

V gene TRBV30 combines with J gene TRBJ1-1; TRBD1 aligns across 9 bases. In germline, CDR1 is GTSNPN, CDR2 SVGIG (reference sequence). V lost 0 bases, J lost 8 bases, and 7 bases stayed unmatched. This CDR3 region has 14 residues. The CDR3 coding sequence is TGTGCCTGGAGTGTTGGATGGGGACAGGGAGAAGCTTTCTTT. Translating it yields CAWSVGWGQGEAFF.

In this sample, this clone turned up once. The V call is TRBV4-3, the J call TRBJ1-1; 7 bases line up with TRBD1. J was trimmed by 0 bases and V by 4 bases; bases with no gene match: 2. Germline V gene lookup returns CDR1 LGHNA and CDR2 YSLEER. The CDR3 has 14 amino acids. The CDR3 nucleotides read TGCGCCAGCAGCCGACAGGGAGTGAACACTGAAGCTTTCTTT. The encoded protein is CASSRQGVNTEAFF.